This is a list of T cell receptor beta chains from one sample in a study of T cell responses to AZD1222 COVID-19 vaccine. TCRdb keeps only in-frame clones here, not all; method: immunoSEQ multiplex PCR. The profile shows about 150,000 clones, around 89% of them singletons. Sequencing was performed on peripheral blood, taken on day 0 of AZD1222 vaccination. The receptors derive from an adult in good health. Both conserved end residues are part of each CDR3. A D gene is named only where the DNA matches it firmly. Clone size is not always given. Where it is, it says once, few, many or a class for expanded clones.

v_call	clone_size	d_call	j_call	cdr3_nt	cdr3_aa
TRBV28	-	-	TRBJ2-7	TGTGCCAGCAGTTTAATATCGGAAACCTACGAGCAGTACTTC	CASSLISETYEQYF
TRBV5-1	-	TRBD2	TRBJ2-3	TGCGCCAGCAGCTATCGGACTAGCGGGAGTAATACGCAGTATTTT	CASSYRTSGSNTQYF
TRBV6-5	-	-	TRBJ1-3	TGTGCCAGCGGCCAGGATCGGCAGGGCAGAAACACCATATATTTT	CASGQDRQGRNTIYF
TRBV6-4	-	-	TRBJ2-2	TGTGCCAGCAGCGCGTCAGCGGTGTACACCGGGGAGCTGTTTTTT	CASSASAVYTGELFF
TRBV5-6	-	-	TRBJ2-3	TGTGCCAGCAGCACTACTAGTGTCGATACGCAGTATTTT	CASSTTSVDTQYF
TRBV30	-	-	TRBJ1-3	TGTGCCTGGAGCGGGGGACCGATCTCTGGAAACACCATATATTTT	CAWSGGPISGNTIYF
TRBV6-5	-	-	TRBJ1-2	TGTGCCAGCAGCTCATTAACAGGATCTAACTATGGCTACACCTTC	CASSSLTGSNYGYTF
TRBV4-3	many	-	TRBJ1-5	TGCGCCAGCAGCCCCCGACTGTATAGCAATCAGCCCCAGCATTTT	CASSPRLYSNQPQHF
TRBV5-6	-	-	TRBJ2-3	TGTGCCAGCAGCCTAGGGGATTTGCAGTATTTT	CASSLGDLQYF
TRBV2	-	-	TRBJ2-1	TGTGCCAGCAGGGGAGACAGGTACGATGAGCAGTTCTTC	CASRGDRYDEQFF
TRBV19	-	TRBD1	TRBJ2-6	TGTGCCAGTAGTTATGGGTTAAGGGGGCGAGGGGCCAACGTCCTGACTTTC	CASSYGLRGRGANVLTF
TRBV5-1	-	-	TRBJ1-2	TGCGCCAGCAGCTTAGGGGTCGGGTATGGCTACACCTTC	CASSLGVGYGYTF
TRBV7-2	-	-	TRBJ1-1	TGTGCCAGCAGCTTAGGGGCCGGGAGGACTGAAGCTTTCTTT	CASSLGAGRTEAFF
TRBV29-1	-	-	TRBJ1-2	TGCAGCGTCTCCGAGGGGGAATCCTATGGCTACACCTTC	CSVSEGESYGYTF
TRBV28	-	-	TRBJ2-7	TGTGCCAGCTATCCTCTTAACGGGACGGGGCCCTACGAGCAGTACTTC	CASYPLNGTGPYEQYF
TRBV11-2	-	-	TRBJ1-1	TGTGCCAGCAGCCAGATTTCCACGAACACTGAAGCTTTCTTT	CASSQISTNTEAFF
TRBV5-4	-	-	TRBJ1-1	TGTGCCAGCAGCGTCCCGGGACGGGAGAACACTGAAGCTTTCTTT	CASSVPGRENTEAFF
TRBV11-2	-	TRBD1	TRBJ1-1	TGTGCCAGCAGCATCCGACAGGGAAACACTGAAGCTTTCTTT	CASSIRQGNTEAFF
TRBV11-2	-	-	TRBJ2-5	TGTGCCAGCAGCTCCCCCTGGGAGACCCAGTACTTC	CASSSPWETQYF
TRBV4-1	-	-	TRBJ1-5	TGCGCCAGCAGCCCCCATATGTCTACCAATCAGCCCCAGCATTTT	CASSPHMSTNQPQHF
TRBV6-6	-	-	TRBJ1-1	TGTGCCAGCAACCCCGCGGGGGGGGACACTGAAGCTTTCTTT	CASNPAGGDTEAFF
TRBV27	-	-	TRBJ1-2	TGTGCCAGTCGAACCAGGGTTGGGGGCTATGGCTACACCTTC	CASRTRVGGYGYTF
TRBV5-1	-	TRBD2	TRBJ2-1	TGCGCCAGCAGCAGAGGGACTAGCGGGATTGGTGACAATGAGCAGTTCTTC	CASSRGTSGIGDNEQFF
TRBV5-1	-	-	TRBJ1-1	TGCGCCAGCAGCGTAACAGGTCTCACCGAAGCTTTCTTT	CASSVTGLTEAFF
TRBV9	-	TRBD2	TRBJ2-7	TGTGCCAGCAGCACACGGACTAGCGGGGTTTCTCCTTCCGAGCAGTACTTC	CASSTRTSGVSPSEQYF
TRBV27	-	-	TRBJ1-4	TGTGCCAGCAGTTACCTGTCCCCGGGTAATGAAAAACTGTTTTTT	CASSYLSPGNEKLFF
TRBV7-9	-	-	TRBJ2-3	TGTGCCAGCAGCTTAGAAGGGCTAGCGAGCACAGATACGCAGTATTTT	CASSLEGLASTDTQYF
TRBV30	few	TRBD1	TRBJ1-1	TGTGCCTGGAGTGCCCACAGGGGTAAAGGTGAAGCTTTCTTT	CAWSAHRGKGEAFF
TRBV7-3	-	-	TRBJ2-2	TGTGCCAGCAGCTTTAAAGGGATGGCCGGGGAGCTGTTTTTT	CASSFKGMAGELFF
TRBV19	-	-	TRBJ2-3	TGTGCCAGTAGTTCTGGGACTAGCACAGATACGCAGTATTTT	CASSSGTSTDTQYF
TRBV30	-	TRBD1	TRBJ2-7	TGTGCCTGGAGTGGGGGACAGGGCGTGTACGAGCAGTACTTC	CAWSGGQGVYEQYF
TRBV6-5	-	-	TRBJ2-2	TGTGCCAGCAGCTGGGAGGCGTACACCGGGGAGCTGTTTTTT	CASSWEAYTGELFF
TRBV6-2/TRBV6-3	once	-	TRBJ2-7	TGTGCCAGCAGCCCTCTCCTCCGGGACTACAGGGACGAGCAGTACTTC	CASSPLLRDYRDEQYF
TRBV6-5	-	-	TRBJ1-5	TGTGCCAGCAGGAAACAGGGTGCTCAGCCCCAGCATTTT	CASRKQGAQPQHF
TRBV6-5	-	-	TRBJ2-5	TGTGCCAGCAGTCTCGCAGGGACCCAGTACTTC	CASSLAGTQYF
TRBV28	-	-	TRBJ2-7	TGTGCCAGCAGTGGTGCGCTAATCCCGCAGTACTTC	CASSGALIPQYF
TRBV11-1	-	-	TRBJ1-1	TGTGCCAGCAGCCATATCGGCACTGAAGCTTTCTTT	CASSHIGTEAFF
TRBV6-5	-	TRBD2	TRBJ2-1	TGTGCCAGCAGGCGGGGACTAGCGGGGGACAATGAGCAGTTCTTC	CASRRGLAGDNEQFF
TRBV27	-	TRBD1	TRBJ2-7	TGTGCCAGCAGAATAAGGGACAGGGGAGACGAGCAGTACTTC	CASRIRDRGDEQYF
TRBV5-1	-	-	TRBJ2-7	TGCGCCAGCAGCTTGGATGGAGCGGGCGAGCAGTACTTC	CASSLDGAGEQYF
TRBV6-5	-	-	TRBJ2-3	TGTGCCATAAAGGAGGAAATCACAGATACGCAGTATTTT	CAIKEEITDTQYF
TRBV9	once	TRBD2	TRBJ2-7	TGTGCCAGCAGCCAAACTAGCGGGAGGTTTAACGAGCAGTACTTC	CASSQTSGRFNEQYF
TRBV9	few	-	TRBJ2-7	TGTGCCAGCAGCGTACAAGAGCTAACCGAGCAGTACTTC	CASSVQELTEQYF
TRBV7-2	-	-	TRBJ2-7	TGTGCCAGCAGCTTCGGCAGCCCCTACGAGCAGTACTTC	CASSFGSPYEQYF
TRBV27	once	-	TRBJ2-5	TGTGCCAGCAGACCCCGGGCGCCCCAAGAGACCCAGTACTTC	CASRPRAPQETQYF